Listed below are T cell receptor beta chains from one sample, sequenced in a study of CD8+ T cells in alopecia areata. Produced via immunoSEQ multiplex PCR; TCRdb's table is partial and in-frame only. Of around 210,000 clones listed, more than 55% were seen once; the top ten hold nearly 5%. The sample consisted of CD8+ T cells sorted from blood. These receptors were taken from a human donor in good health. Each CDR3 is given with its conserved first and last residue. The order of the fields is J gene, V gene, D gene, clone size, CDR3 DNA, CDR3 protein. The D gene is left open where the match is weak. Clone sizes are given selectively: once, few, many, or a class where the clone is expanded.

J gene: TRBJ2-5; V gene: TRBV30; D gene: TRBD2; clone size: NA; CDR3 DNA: TGTGCCTGGAGTCCCCGAGCGGGGGAGGCAGAGACCCAGTACTTC; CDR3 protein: CAWSPRAGEAETQYF
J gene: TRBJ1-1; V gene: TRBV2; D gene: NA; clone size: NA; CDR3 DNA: TGTGCCAGCAGTGAAGGCTTCCAGACTGAAGCTTTCTTT; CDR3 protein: CASSEGFQTEAFF
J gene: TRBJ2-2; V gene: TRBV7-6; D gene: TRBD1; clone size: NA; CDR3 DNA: TGTGCCAGCAGCTTGCTAAACAGGGGCCGGGAGCTGTTTTTT; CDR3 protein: CASSLLNRGRELFF
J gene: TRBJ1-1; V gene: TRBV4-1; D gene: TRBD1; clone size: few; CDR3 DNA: TGCGCCAGCAGCCCCCAGGGGGGAAACACTGAAGCTTTCTTT; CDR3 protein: CASSPQGGNTEAFF
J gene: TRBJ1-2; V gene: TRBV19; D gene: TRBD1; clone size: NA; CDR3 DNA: TGTGCCAGTAGTACAGGGGGCGCGGAAGGCTACACCTTC; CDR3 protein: CASSTGGAEGYTF
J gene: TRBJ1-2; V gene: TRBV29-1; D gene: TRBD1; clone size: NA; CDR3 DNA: TGCAGCACCCGCGATCGACAGGGAAACTATGGCTACACCTTC; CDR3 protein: CSTRDRQGNYGYTF
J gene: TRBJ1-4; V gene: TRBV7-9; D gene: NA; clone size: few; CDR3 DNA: TGTGCCAGCCCCGGGAGGGGGGCCGGTAATGAAAAACTGTTTTTT; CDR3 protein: CASPGRGAGNEKLFF
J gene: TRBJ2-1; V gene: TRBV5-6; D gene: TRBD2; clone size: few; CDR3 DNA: TGTGCCAGCAGCTTGGAGTCTAGCGGATATTACAATGAGCAGTTCTTC; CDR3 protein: CASSLESSGYYNEQFF
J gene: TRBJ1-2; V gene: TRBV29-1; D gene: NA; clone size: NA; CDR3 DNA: TGCAGCGTTGAAGATCTCGAAGGGCCCTACACCTTC; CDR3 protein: CSVEDLEGPYTF
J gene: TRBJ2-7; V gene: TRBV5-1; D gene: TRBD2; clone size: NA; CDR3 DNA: TGCGCCAGCAGCCCGCTAGCGGGCGGCCGTCTCGAGCAGTACTTC; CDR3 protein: CASSPLAGGRLEQYF
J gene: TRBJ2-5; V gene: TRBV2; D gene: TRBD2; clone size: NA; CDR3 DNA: TGTGCCAGCAGTGAAGCCGTAGCGGGGAGCCAAGAGACCCAGTACTTC; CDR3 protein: CASSEAVAGSQETQYF
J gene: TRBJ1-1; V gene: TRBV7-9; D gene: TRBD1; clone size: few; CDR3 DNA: TGTGCCAGCAGCCCCAGGGGGGCTGAAGCTTTCTTT; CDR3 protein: CASSPRGAEAFF
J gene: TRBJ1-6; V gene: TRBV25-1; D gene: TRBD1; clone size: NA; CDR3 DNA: TGTGCCAGCATGGCCGGGACAGAATATAATTCACCCCTCCACTTT; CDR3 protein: CASMAGTEYNSPLHF
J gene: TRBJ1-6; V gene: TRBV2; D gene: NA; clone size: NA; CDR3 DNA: TGTGCCAGCTCCCGAGGGGGTAGTAGCAATTCACCCCTCCACTTT; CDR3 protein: CASSRGGSSNSPLHF
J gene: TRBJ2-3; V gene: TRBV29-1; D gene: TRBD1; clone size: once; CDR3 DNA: TGCAGCGTTGACCCGGGGACAGGGGGCTACTCAGATACGCAGTATTTT; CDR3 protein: CSVDPGTGGYSDTQYF
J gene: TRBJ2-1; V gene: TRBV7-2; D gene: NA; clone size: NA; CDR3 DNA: TGTGCCAGCAGCCCCGATAACGGGGGCAATGAGCAGTTCTTC; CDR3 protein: CASSPDNGGNEQFF
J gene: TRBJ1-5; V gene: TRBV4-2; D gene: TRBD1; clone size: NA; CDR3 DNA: TGTGCCAGCAGCCTACAATTGGACAGGAATCAGCCCCAGCATTTT; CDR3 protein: CASSLQLDRNQPQHF
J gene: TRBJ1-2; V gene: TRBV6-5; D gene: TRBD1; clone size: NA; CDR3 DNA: TGTGCCAGCAGCCCACCAGGGGGCGGCTATGGCTACACCTTC; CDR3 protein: CASSPPGGGYGYTF
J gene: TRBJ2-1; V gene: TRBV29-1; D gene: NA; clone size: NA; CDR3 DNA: TGCAGCGTTGATTCGGGCCATTTTCGGGACTTGAATCTCGGTGAGCAGTTCTTC; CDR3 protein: CSVDSGHFRDLNLGEQFF
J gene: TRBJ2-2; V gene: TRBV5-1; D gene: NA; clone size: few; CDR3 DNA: TGCGCCAGCAGCTTTTACAGGGCGAACACCGGGGAGCTGTTTTTT; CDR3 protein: CASSFYRANTGELFF
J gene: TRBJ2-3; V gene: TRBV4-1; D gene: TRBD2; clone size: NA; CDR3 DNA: TGCGCCAGCAGCCAAGATCGGGCTAGCGGGGGGTCAGATACGCAGTATTTT; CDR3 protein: CASSQDRASGGSDTQYF
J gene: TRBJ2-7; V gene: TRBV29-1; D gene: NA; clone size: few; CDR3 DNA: TGCAGCGTTGAAGTATTAGGCGGCGAGCAGTACTTC; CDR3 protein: CSVEVLGGEQYF
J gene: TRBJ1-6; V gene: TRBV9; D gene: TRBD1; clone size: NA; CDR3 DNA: TGTGCCAGCAGCGTAAGTCGGGACAGCTCCTATAATTCACCCCTCCACTTT; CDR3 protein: CASSVSRDSSYNSPLHF
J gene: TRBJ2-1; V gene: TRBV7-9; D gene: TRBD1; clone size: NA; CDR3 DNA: TGTGCCAGCAACGGACCCGGACAGGCCTACAATGAGCAGTTCTTC; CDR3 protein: CASNGPGQAYNEQFF
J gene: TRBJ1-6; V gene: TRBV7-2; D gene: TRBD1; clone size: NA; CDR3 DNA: TGTGCCAGCAGCTTCCGGGACAGGATAGTCCCTTATAATTCACCCCTCCACTTT; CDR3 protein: CASSFRDRIVPYNSPLHF
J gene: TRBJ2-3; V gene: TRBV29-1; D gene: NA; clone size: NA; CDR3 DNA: TGCAGCGTTGAAGAGATCGGCAGCCCTACGCAGTATTTT; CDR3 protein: CSVEEIGSPTQYF
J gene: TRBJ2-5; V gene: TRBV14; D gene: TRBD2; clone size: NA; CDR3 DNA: TGTGCCAGCAGCCAAGATGAGCTAGCGGGGGCTCAAGAGACCCAGTACTTC; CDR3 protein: CASSQDELAGAQETQYF
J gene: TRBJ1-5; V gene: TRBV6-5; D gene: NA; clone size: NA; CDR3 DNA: TGTGCCAGCAGTAAAGTGGACAGTAATCAGCCCCAGCATTTT; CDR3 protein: CASSKVDSNQPQHF
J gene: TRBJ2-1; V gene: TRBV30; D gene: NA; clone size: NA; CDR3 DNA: TGTGCCTCCCATAGGGTCGGGTCGGGAAATGAGCAGTTCTTC; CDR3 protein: CASHRVGSGNEQFF
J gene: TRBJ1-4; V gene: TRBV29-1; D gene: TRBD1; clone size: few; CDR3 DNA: TGCAGCGTGACAGGGGAAACTAATGAAAAACTGTTTTTT; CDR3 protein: CSVTGETNEKLFF
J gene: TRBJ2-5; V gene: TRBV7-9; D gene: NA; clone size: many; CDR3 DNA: TGTGCCAGCAGCCCCCCGGGGGAAGAGACCCAGTACTTC; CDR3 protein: CASSPPGEETQYF
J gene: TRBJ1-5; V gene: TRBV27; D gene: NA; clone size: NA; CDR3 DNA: TGTGCCAGCAGTTTAGTTGGAGTTAGCAATCAGCCCCAGCATTTT; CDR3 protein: CASSLVGVSNQPQHF
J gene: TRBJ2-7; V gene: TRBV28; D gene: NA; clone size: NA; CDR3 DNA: TGTGCCAGCACCGCGGGCCGCCACGAGCAGTACTTC; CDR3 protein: CASTAGRHEQYF
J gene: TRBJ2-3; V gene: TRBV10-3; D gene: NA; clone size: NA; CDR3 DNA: TGTGCCATCAGTGAAGGGCCCTGGAGCACAGATACGCAGTATTTT; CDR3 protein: CAISEGPWSTDTQYF
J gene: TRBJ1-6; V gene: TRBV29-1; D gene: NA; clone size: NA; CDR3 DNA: TGCCGACTCGCTCCAACGCGGGAACTAGGTTCACCCCTCCACTTT; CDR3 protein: CRLAPTRELGSPLHF
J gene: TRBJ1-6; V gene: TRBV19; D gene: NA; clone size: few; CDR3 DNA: TGTGCCAGTAGTATAGGGGGCTCACCCCTCCACTTT; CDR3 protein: CASSIGGSPLHF
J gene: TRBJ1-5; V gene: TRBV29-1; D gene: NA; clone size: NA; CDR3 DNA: TGCAGCGTTGAGGAAGATTGGGCATCCATTCAGCCCCAGCATTTT; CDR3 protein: CSVEEDWASIQPQHF
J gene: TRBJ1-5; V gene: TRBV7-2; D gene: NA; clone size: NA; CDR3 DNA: TGTGCCAGCAGCCCTCCTTTGGTAGGTCCAGGGAGGGAGCCCCAGCATTTT; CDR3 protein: CASSPPLVGPGREPQHF
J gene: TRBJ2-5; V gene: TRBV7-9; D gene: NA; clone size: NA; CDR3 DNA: TGTGCCAGCAGCCCACCGGAAGAGACCCAGTACTTC; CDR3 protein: CASSPPEETQYF
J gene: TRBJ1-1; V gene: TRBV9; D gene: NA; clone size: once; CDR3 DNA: TGTGCCAGCAGCGTTACCAGCCAATACACTGAAGCTTTCTTT; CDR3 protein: CASSVTSQYTEAFF
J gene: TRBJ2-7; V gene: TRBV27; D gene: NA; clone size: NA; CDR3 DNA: TGTGCCAGCAGTCCGGGGCCCTTCCCCTACGAGCAGTACTTC; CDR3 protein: CASSPGPFPYEQYF
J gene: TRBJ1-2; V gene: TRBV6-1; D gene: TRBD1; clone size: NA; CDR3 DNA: TGTGCCAGCAGCCATGGGACAGGCCCAAATGGCTACACCTTC; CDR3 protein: CASSHGTGPNGYTF
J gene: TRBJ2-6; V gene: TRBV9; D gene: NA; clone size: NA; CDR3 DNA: TGTGCCAGCAGCGGATCTGGGGCCAACGTCCTGACTTTC; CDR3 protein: CASSGSGANVLTF
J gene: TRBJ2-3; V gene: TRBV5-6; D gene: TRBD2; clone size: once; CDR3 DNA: TGTGCCAGCAGCTTCCCTAGCGGGGGGGCGGATGGAGATACGCAGTATTTT; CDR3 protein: CASSFPSGGADGDTQYF
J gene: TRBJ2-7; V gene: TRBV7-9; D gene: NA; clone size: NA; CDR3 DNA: TGTGCCAGCAGCCCCGATCGGGGCGAGCAGTACTTC; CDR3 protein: CASSPDRGEQYF
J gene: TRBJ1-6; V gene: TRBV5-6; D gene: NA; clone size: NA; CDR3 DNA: TGTGCCAGCAGCTCTCCGGGGTACAATTCACCCCTCCACTTT; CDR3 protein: CASSSPGYNSPLHF